These T cell receptor beta chains were read from a single sample in a study of cytomegalovirus exposure and HLA in healthy donors. The method was immunoSEQ multiplex PCR; TCRdb's version includes in-frame clones alone and lacks a portion of them. The sample lists around 150,000 clones; approximately 79% were seen once. Sample: PBMCs. These receptors were obtained from a human donor in good health. The CDR3 runs from the conserved cysteine through the conserved F or W. The D gene is left open where the match is weak. Clone size appears in some rows only: once, few, many, or a class for an expanded clone.

size: .; D: .; J: TRBJ2-3; V: TRBV7-2; CDR3: CASSLEARGRHTQYF; DNA: TGTGCCAGCAGCTTAGAAGCGCGGGGCCGGCATACGCAGTATTTT
size: .; D: .; J: TRBJ2-5; V: TRBV5-4; CDR3: CASSPTGQGETQYF; DNA: TGTGCCAGCAGCCCCACGGGTCAGGGGGAGACCCAGTACTTC
size: few; D: TRBD1; J: TRBJ1-1; V: TRBV10-3; CDR3: CAISENPSEGTGAYTEAFF; DNA: TGTGCCATCAGTGAGAATCCCAGCGAGGGGACAGGGGCTTACACTGAAGCTTTCTTT
size: .; D: TRBD2; J: TRBJ2-2; V: TRBV7-2; CDR3: CASSLVRSGDNTGELFF; DNA: TGTGCCAGCAGCTTAGTAAGAAGCGGGGACAACACCGGGGAGCTGTTTTTT
size: .; D: .; J: TRBJ2-3; V: TRBV11-2; CDR3: CASSLVDRTDTQYF; DNA: TGTGCCAGCAGCTTAGTCGACAGAACAGATACGCAGTATTTT
size: .; D: .; J: TRBJ2-5; V: TRBV15; CDR3: CATSREPGLAETQYF; DNA: TGTGCCACCAGCAGAGAGCCGGGACTGGCAGAGACCCAGTACTTC
size: .; D: TRBD1; J: TRBJ1-2; V: TRBV18; CDR3: CASSPYRDSYGYTF; DNA: TGTGCCAGCTCACCGTACCGGGACAGCTATGGCTACACCTTC
size: .; D: TRBD2; J: TRBJ2-1; V: TRBV2; CDR3: CASKGTSGGSSYNEQFF; DNA: TGTGCCAGCAAAGGGACTAGCGGGGGGTCCTCCTACAATGAGCAGTTCTTC
size: .; D: TRBD1; J: TRBJ2-3; V: TRBV28; CDR3: CASKRTDRGAGDTQYF; DNA: TGTGCCAGCAAACGAACGGACAGGGGAGCTGGAGATACGCAGTATTTT
size: .; D: .; J: TRBJ1-2; V: TRBV6-5; CDR3: CASSPLINYGYTF; DNA: TGTGCCAGCAGTCCTCTTATTAACTATGGCTACACCTTC
size: once; D: .; J: TRBJ1-1; V: TRBV7-2; CDR3: CASSVGGQGGTEAFF; DNA: TGTGCCAGCAGCGTCGGTGGGCAGGGAGGAACTGAAGCTTTCTTT
size: .; D: TRBD1; J: TRBJ1-2; V: TRBV27; CDR3: CASSSRGRGKGYTF; DNA: TGTGCCAGCAGCTCTAGGGGGCGCGGGAAGGGCTACACCTTC
size: .; D: .; J: TRBJ2-1; V: TRBV4-3; CDR3: CASSQDPGGGFFF; DNA: TGCGCCAGCAGCCAAGATCCGGGAGGGGGCTTCTTCTTC
size: .; D: .; J: TRBJ2-3; V: TRBV5-1; CDR3: CASSLGQSTDTQYF; DNA: TGCGCCAGCAGCTTGGGACAGTCCACAGATACGCAGTATTTT
size: .; D: .; J: TRBJ1-1; V: TRBV6-5; CDR3: CASGRNMNTEAFF; DNA: TGTGCCAGCGGCAGAAACATGAACACTGAAGCTTTCTTT
size: .; D: .; J: TRBJ1-2; V: TRBV15; CDR3: CATSGTYSNYGYTF; DNA: TGTGCCACCAGCGGTACCTACAGTAACTATGGCTACACCTTC
size: .; D: .; J: TRBJ1-6; V: TRBV5-1; CDR3: CASSLDRGHNSPLHF; DNA: TGCGCCAGCAGCTTGGATAGGGGCCATAATTCACCCCTCCACTTT
size: .; D: .; J: TRBJ2-3; V: TRBV5-1; CDR3: CASSLVRGGTDTQYF; DNA: TGCGCCAGCAGCTTGGTGCGGGGAGGCACAGATACGCAGTATTTT